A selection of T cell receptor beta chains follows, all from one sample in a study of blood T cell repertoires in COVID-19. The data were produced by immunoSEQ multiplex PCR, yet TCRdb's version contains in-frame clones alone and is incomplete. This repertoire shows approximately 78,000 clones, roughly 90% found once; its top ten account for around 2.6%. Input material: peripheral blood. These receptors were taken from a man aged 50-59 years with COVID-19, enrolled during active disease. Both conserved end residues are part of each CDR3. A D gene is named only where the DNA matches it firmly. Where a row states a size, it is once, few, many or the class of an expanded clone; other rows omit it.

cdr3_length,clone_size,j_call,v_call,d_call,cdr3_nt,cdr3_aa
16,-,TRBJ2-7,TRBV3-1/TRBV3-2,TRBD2,TGTGCCAGCAGTTCTTTAGCGGGAGGCCGTTCCTACGAGCAGTACTTC,CASSSLAGGRSYEQYF
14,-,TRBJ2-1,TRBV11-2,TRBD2,TGTGCCAGCACCGTAGCGGGAGCCTACAATGAGCAGTTCTTC,CASTVAGAYNEQFF
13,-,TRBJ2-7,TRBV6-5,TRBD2,TGTGCCAGCAGTTACTCGGGGGGGAACGAGCAGTACTTC,CASSYSGGNEQYF
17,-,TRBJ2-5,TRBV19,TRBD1,TGTGCCAGTAGTAATTTTGGAACAGGGGGGTATCAAGAGACCCAGTACTTC,CASSNFGTGGYQETQYF
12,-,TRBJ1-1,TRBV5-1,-,TGCGCCAGCACCAAGATTACAGGGGAAGCTTTCTTT,CASTKITGEAFF
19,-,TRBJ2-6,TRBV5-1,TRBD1,TGCGCCAGCAGCTTCGGGACAGGGGATAGGGGCTCTGGGGCCAACGTCCTGACTTTC,CASSFGTGDRGSGANVLTF
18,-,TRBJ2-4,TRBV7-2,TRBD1,TGTGCCAGCAGCTTACTAGACAGGGGAATATTAGCCAAAAACATTCAGTACTTC,CASSLLDRGILAKNIQYF
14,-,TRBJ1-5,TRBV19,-,TGTGCCAGTAGACAGGGTGTGGGCAATCAGCCCCAGCATTTT,CASRQGVGNQPQHF
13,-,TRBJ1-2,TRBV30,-,TGTGCCTGGGGGGGAGTCCTTAACTATGGCTACACCTTC,CAWGGVLNYGYTF
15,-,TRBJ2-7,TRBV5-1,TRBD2,TGCGCCAGCAGCTTGGTCCCTAGCGGCTCCTACGAGCAGTACTTC,CASSLVPSGSYEQYF
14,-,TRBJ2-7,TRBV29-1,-,TGCAGCGCGCTCCAACCGGGATCGAGCTACGAGCAGTACTTC,CSALQPGSSYEQYF
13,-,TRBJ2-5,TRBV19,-,TGTGCCAGCGGCAGCCTAGGAGGGGAGACCCAGTACTTC,CASGSLGGETQYF
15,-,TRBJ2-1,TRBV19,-,TGTGCCAGTAGTATTATTGGGCAGGGGGGCAATGAGCAGTTCTTC,CASSIIGQGGNEQFF
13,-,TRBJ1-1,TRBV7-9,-,TGTGCCAGCAGCTTGAGTTATAACACTGAAGCTTTCTTT,CASSLSYNTEAFF
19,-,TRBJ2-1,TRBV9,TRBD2,TGTGCCAGCAGCGTAGAATCTGCGCGGGAGACGGTCTCCTACAATGAGCAGTTCTTC,CASSVESARETVSYNEQFF
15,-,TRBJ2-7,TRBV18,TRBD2,TGTGCCAGCTCACCACGGGGGGGGGATACTTACGAGCAGTACTTC,CASSPRGGDTYEQYF
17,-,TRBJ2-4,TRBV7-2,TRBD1,TGTGCCAGCAGCTCCAGGGACAGCACGCTAGCCAAAAACATTCAGTACTTC,CASSSRDSTLAKNIQYF
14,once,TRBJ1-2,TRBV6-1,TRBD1,TGTGCCAGCAGTGATTACAGGGGGCTGAATGGCTACACCTTC,CASSDYRGLNGYTF
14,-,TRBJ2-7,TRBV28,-,TGTGCCAGCAGAAATTCGGACAGAGCGGGGGAGCAGTACTTC,CASRNSDRAGEQYF
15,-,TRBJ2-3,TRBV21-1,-,TGTGCCAGCAGCAATGTTGGCGGTAGGACAGATACGCAGTATTTT,CASSNVGGRTDTQYF
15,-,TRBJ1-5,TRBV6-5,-,TGTGCCAGCAGTCTAGACAGGCTCGGCAATCAGCCCCAGCATTTT,CASSLDRLGNQPQHF
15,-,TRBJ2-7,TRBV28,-,TGTGCCAGCACCCCGACAACGGGAATATCCTACGAGCAGTACTTC,CASTPTTGISYEQYF